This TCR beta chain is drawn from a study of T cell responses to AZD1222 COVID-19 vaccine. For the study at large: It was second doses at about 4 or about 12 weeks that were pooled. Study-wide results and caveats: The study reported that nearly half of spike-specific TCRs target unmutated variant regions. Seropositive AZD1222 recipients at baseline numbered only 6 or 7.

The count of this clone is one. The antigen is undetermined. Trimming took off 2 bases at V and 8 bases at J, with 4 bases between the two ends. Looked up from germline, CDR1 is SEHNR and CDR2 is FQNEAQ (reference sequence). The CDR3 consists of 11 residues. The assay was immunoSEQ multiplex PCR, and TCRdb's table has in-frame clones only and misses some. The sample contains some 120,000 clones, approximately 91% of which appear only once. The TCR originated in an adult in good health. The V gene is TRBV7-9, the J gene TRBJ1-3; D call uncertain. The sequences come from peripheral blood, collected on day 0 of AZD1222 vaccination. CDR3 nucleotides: TGTGCCAGCAGCTTATTCGACACCATATATTTT. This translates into CASSLFDTIYF.